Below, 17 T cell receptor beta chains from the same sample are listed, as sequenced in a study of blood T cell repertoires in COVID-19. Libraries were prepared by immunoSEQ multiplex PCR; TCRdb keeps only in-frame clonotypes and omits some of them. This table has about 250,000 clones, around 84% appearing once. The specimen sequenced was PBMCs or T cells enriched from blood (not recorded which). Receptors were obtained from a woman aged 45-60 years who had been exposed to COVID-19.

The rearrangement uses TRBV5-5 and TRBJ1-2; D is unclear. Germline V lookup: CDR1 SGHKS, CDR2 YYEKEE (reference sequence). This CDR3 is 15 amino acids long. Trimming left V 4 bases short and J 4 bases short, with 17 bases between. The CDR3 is CASSLLMDGLYGYTF. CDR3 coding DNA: TGTGCCAGCAGCCTCCTGATGGACGGACTCTATGGCTACACCTTC.

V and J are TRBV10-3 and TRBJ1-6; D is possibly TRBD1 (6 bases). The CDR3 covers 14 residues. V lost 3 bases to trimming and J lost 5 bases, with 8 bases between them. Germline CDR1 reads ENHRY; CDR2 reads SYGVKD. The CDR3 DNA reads TGTGCCATCAGTGACAGGGGAAATAATTCACCCCTCCACTTT. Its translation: CAISDRGNNSPLHF.

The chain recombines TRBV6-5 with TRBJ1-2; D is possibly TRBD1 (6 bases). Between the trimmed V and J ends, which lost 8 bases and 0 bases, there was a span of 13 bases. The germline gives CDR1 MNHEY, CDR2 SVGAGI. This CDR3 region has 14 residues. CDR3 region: CASRLNRANYGYTF. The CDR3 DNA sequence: TGTGCCAGCCGTCTTAACAGGGCTAACTATGGCTACACCTTC.

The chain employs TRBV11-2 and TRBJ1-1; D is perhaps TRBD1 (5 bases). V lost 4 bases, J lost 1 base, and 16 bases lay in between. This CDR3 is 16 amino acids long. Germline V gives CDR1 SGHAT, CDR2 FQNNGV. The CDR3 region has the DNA TGTGCCAGCAGCTCCATCCGATTCCAGGGGAACACTGAAGCTTTCTTT. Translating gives CASSSIRFQGNTEAFF.

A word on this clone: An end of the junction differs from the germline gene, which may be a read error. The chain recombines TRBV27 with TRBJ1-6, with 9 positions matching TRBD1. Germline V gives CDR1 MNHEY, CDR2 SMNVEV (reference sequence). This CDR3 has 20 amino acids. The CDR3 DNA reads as TGTGCCAGCAGTCTATCTCCGGGACAGGGCTACGGCTCCTATAATTCACCCCTCCACTTT. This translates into CASSLSPGQGYGSYNSPLHF.

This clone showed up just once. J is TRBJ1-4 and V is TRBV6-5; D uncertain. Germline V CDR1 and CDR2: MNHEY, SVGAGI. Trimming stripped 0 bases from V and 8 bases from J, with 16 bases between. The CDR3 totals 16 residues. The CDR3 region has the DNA TGTGCCAGCAGTTACTCTTTATCCTGGGAGGCGGAAAAACTGTTTTTT. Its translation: CASSYSLSWEAEKLFF.

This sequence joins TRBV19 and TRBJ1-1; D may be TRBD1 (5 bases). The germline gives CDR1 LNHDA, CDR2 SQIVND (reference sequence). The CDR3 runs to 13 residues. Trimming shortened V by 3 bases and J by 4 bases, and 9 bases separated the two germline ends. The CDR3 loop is CASSIERGTEAFF. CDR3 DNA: TGTGCCAGTAGTATCGAAAGGGGCACTGAAGCTTTCTTT.

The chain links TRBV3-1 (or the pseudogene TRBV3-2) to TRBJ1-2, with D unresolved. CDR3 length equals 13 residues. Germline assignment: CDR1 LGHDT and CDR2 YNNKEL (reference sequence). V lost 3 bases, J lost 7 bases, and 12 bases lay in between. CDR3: CASSQGSGAGYTF. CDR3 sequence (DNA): TGTGCCAGCAGCCAGGGGAGCGGCGCTGGCTACACCTTC.

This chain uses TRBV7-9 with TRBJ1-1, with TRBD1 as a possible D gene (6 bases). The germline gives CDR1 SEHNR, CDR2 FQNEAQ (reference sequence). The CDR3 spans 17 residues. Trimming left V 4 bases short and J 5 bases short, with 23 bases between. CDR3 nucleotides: TGTGCCAGCAGCTCCGTCGTAAACAGGGTGGGTGGGACTGAAGCTTTCTTT. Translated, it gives CASSSVVNRVGGTEAFF.

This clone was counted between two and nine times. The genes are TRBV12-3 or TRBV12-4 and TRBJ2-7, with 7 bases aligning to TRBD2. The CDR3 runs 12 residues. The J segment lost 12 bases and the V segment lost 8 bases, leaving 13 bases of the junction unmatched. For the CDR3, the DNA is TGTGCCAGCTCTAACCCCGGGGGGATAGCGTACTTC. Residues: CASSNPGGIAYF.

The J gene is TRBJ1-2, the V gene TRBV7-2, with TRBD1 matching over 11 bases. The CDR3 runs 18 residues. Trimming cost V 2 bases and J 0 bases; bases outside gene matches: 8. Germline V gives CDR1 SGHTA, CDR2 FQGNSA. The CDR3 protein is CASSLKAGTGGTNYGYTF. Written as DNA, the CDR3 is TGTGCCAGCAGCTTAAAGGCGGGGACAGGGGGGACTAACTATGGCTACACCTTC.

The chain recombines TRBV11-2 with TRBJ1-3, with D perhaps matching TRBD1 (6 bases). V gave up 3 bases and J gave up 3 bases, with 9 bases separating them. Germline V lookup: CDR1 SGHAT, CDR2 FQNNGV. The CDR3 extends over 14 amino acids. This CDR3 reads CASSLDSYGNTIYF. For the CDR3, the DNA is TGTGCCAGCAGCTTGGACAGCTATGGAAACACCATATATTTT.

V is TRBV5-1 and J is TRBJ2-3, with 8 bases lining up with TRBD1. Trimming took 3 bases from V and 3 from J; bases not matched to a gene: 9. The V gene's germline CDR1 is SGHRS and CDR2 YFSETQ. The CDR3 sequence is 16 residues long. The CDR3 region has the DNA TGCGCCAGCAGCTCCGGACAGGGCGAGAGGACAGATACGCAGTATTTT. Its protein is CASSSGQGERTDTQYF.

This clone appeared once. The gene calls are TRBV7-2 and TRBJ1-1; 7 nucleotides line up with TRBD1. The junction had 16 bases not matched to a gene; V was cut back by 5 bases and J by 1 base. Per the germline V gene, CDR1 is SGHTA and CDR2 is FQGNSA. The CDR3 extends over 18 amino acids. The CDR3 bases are TGTGCCAGCAGCCTACTTAGGGGGCTGAGACACTCGAACACTGAAGCTTTCTTT. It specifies CASSLLRGLRHSNTEAFF.

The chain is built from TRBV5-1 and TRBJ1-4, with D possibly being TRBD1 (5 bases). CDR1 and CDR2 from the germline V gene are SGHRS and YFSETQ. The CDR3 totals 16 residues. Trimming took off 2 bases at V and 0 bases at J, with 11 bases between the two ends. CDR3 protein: CASSLDSTPTNEKLFF. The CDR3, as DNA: TGCGCCAGCAGCTTAGACAGCACTCCAACTAATGAAAAACTGTTTTTT.

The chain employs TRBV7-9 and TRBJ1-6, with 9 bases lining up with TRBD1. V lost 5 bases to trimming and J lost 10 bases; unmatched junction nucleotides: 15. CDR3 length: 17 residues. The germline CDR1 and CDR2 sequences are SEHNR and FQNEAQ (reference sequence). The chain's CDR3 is CASSRIGGGTGNSPLHF. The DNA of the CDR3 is TGTGCCAGCAGCCGAATCGGCGGCGGGACAGGGAACTCACCCCTCCACTTT.

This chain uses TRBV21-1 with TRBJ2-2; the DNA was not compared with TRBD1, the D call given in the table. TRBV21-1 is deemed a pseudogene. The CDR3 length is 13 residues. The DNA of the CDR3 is TGTGCCAGCAGCACGCGGGACAGAGGGGAGCTGTTTTTT. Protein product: CASSTRDRGELFF.